Listed below are T cell receptor beta chains from one sample, sequenced in a study of shared clonotypes between healthy human individuals. Some clones are missing from TCRdb's copy, which holds only in-frame ones; the method was immunoSEQ multiplex PCR. The sample comprises 600,000 to 750,000 clones, around 77% of which are singletons, and around 1.7% rests with the top ten. What was sequenced was memory CD4+ T cells sorted from blood. The receptors were gathered from a woman between 25 and 40 years old in good health. CDR3s include the opening cysteine and the closing phenylalanine or tryptophan. The order of the fields is D gene, V gene, clone size, J gene, CDR3 protein, CDR3 DNA. The D gene is left open where the match is weak. Clone size is shown for a subset of rows, as once, few, many or a class of expanded clone.

D: TRBD2
V: TRBV7-2
size: many
J: TRBJ2-3
CDR3: CASSRDYLATDTQYF
DNA: TGTGCCAGCAGTCGGGACTACCTAGCCACAGATACGCAGTATTTT

D: NA
V: TRBV18
size: NA
J: TRBJ2-5
CDR3: CASSPPTVKETQYF
DNA: TGTGCCAGCTCACCACCGACAGTCAAAGAGACCCAGTACTTC

D: TRBD2
V: TRBV19
size: NA
J: TRBJ2-1
CDR3: CASSIDGLAGVYEQFF
DNA: TGTGCCAGTAGTATAGATGGTCTAGCGGGAGTATATGAGCAGTTCTTC

D: TRBD2
V: TRBV9
size: NA
J: TRBJ2-3
CDR3: CASSRTSGRNTDTQYF
DNA: TGTGCCAGCAGCCGGACTAGCGGGAGGAACACAGATACGCAGTATTTT

D: NA
V: TRBV2
size: NA
J: TRBJ2-3
CDR3: CASSAGDTQYF
DNA: TGTGCCAGCAGTGCGGGAGATACGCAGTATTTT

D: TRBD1
V: TRBV5-1
size: many
J: TRBJ2-7
CDR3: CASSPGTASYEQYF
DNA: TGCGCCAGCAGCCCGGGGACAGCCTCCTACGAGCAGTACTTC

D: NA
V: TRBV7-6
size: NA
J: TRBJ2-3
CDR3: CASSPAGGPTDTQYF
DNA: TGTGCCAGCAGCCCAGCTGGAGGGCCTACGGATACGCAGTATTTT

D: TRBD2
V: TRBV7-9
size: NA
J: TRBJ2-7
CDR3: CASSFLAGAYEQYF
DNA: TGTGCCAGCAGCTTCCTAGCGGGAGCCTACGAGCAGTACTTC

D: TRBD2
V: TRBV11-2
size: NA
J: TRBJ2-1
CDR3: CASSSGLAPTNMFF
DNA: TGTGCCAGCAGCTCGGGACTAGCGCCTACAAACATGTTCTTC

D: NA
V: TRBV29-1
size: NA
J: TRBJ1-2
CDR3: CSVELGFGYTF
DNA: TGCAGCGTTGAACTGGGCTTTGGCTACACCTTC

D: NA
V: TRBV18
size: few
J: TRBJ2-7
CDR3: CASSWGASDEQYF
DNA: TGTGCCAGCTCCTGGGGCGCTAGTGACGAGCAGTACTTC

D: TRBD1
V: TRBV5-5
size: few
J: TRBJ1-5
CDR3: CASSFRMSVSPRGSNQPQHF
DNA: TGTGCCAGCAGCTTTAGGATGTCTGTCTCTCCCAGGGGGAGCAATCAGCCCCAGCATTTT

D: TRBD1
V: TRBV29-1
size: NA
J: TRBJ1-1
CDR3: CSVRDRGGTEAFF
DNA: TGCAGCGTACGCGACAGGGGAGGCACTGAAGCTTTCTTT

D: TRBD2
V: TRBV5-1
size: NA
J: TRBJ2-5
CDR3: CASSPVAGEETQYF
DNA: TGCGCCAGCAGCCCCGTAGCGGGAGAAGAGACCCAGTACTTC

D: NA
V: TRBV11-2
size: few
J: TRBJ1-1
CDR3: CASSLVGGARTEAFF
DNA: TGTGCCAGCAGCTTAGTAGGGGGGGCGAGAACTGAAGCTTTCTTT

D: NA
V: TRBV5-1
size: NA
J: TRBJ2-3
CDR3: CASSLDRPSTDTQYF
DNA: TGCGCCAGCAGCTTGGACCGACCAAGCACAGATACGCAGTATTTT

D: TRBD1
V: TRBV5-1
size: NA
J: TRBJ1-2
CDR3: CASTSSTGPTGYTF
DNA: TGCGCCAGCACGTCATCGACAGGGCCAACGGGGTACACCTTC

D: NA
V: TRBV5-1
size: once
J: TRBJ2-3
CDR3: CASSLHSVGTDTQYF
DNA: TGCGCCAGCAGCTTACACTCGGTTGGCACAGATACGCAGTATTTT

D: TRBD1
V: TRBV28
size: NA
J: TRBJ2-7
CDR3: CATLKTGDIYEQYF
DNA: TGTGCCACCCTGAAGACAGGGGATATATACGAGCAGTACTTC

D: NA
V: TRBV10-2
size: many
J: TRBJ2-1
CDR3: CASRRINEQFF
DNA: TGCGCCAGCAGGAGAATCAATGAGCAGTTCTTC

D: NA
V: TRBV4-2
size: NA
J: TRBJ1-3
CDR3: CASSQATARGNTIYF
DNA: TGTGCCAGCAGCCAAGCGACGGCAAGGGGAAACACCATATATTTT

D: NA
V: TRBV11-2
size: NA
J: TRBJ2-1
CDR3: CASSSSQGGSYNEQFF
DNA: TGTGCCAGCAGCAGTAGTCAGGGCGGCTCCTACAATGAGCAGTTCTTC

D: NA
V: TRBV10-3
size: NA
J: TRBJ1-3
CDR3: CAISVGPGNTIYF
DNA: TGTGCCATCAGCGTGGGCCCTGGAAACACCATATATTTT

D: NA
V: TRBV4-1
size: NA
J: TRBJ1-4
CDR3: CASSRNEKLFF
DNA: TGCGCCAGCAGCCGGAATGAAAAACTGTTTTTT

D: TRBD2
V: TRBV28
size: NA
J: TRBJ2-3
CDR3: CASSTLAGWGDTQYF
DNA: TGTGCCAGCAGTACATTAGCGGGGTGGGGAGATACGCAGTATTTT

D: NA
V: TRBV28
size: NA
J: TRBJ1-2
CDR3: CASLGGVGYGYTF
DNA: TGTGCCAGCCTGGGAGGTGTCGGCTATGGCTACACCTTC

D: NA
V: TRBV5-5
size: NA
J: TRBJ2-2
CDR3: CASSLSPLRDTGELFF
DNA: TGTGCCAGCAGCTTGAGTCCATTGCGGGACACCGGGGAGCTGTTTTTT

D: NA
V: TRBV2
size: NA
J: TRBJ2-7
CDR3: CASSEGVAVEQYF
DNA: TGTGCCAGCAGTGAAGGTGTGGCGGTTGAGCAGTACTTC

D: NA
V: TRBV18
size: NA
J: TRBJ1-5
CDR3: CASSPSRGSGNQPQHF
DNA: TGTGCCAGCTCACCAAGTCGGGGTTCGGGCAATCAGCCCCAGCATTTT